One sample yielded the 24 T cell receptor beta chains listed below, sequenced in a study of tumor and adjacent non-tumor tissue in lung cancer. This sample's RNA came from whole unsorted tissue. A modified ARM-PCR protocol with three rounds of nested PCR amplified TCRbeta. TCRdb analysed the multiplex PCR reads with MiXCR anew, one entry per CDR3 protein. The sample holds under 250,000 distinct CDR3 sequences, about 76% seen once. Sequenced material: lung tumor tissue. The receptor source for this set is a man in his sixties with non-small cell lung cancer.

The CDR3 DNA follows: TGTGCCTGGGTAGACTTCGCCGGGGCCAACGTCCTGACTTTC. Translating it yields CAWVDFAGANVLTF. The V gene is TRBV30, the J gene TRBJ2-6; D gene uncertain. The CDR3 loop spans 14 amino acids. Germline V gives CDR1 GTSNPN, CDR2 SVGIG (reference sequence). The germline V and J ends were trimmed by 5 bases and 4 bases, with 12 bases remaining between them.

The V gene is TRBV4-3, the J gene TRBJ2-3; either TRBD1 or TRBD2 may supply D (5 bases each). Germline V lookup: CDR1 LGHNA, CDR2 YSLEER. Trimming left V 4 bases short and J 11 bases short, with 19 bases between. The CDR3 is 14 amino acids. The CDR3 coding sequence is TGCGCCAGCAGCCCAGGACTGGGGGAAAATATGCAGTATTTT. Protein: CASSPGLGENMQYF.

As for this clonotype: At one end, the junction sequence differs from germline, possibly due to a read error. V usage is TRBV11-2 and J usage is TRBJ2-5; D might be TRBD2 (5 bases). This CDR3 has 12 amino acids. CDR1 and CDR2 from the germline V gene are SGHAT and FQNNGV. DNA of the CDR3: TGTGCCAGCAGCTTAGATGGGGAGACTCAGTACTTC. Translated: CASSLDGETQYF.

With regard to this clonotype: A junction boundary mismatches the germline segment, possibly from a read error. CDR3 sequence reads: CTSSEQGGNTGELFF. The CDR3 DNA reads as TGTACCAGCAGTGAACAGGGAGGGAACACCGGGGAGCTGTTTTTT. The genes are TRBV6-5 and TRBJ2-2; D could derive from TRBD1 or TRBD2 (6 bases each). CDR3 length: 15 residues. Germline CDR1 reads MNHEY; CDR2 reads SVGAGI.

In regard to this clonotype: One junction end does not reproduce the germline sequence, and a read error may be involved. This chain joins TRBV24-1 and TRBJ2-5, with D possibly being TRBD1 (6 bases). Germline V gene lookup returns CDR1 KGHDR and CDR2 SFDVKD. The CDR3 extends over 15 amino acids. CDR3 DNA sequence: TGTGCCACCGGTGACCCCGGGCTAGGGGGAGAGACCCAGTACTTC. Its protein product is CATGDPGLGGETQYF.

The CDR3 sequence: CASSRLGLSGTEAFF. In DNA, the CDR3 is TGTGCCAGCAGTCGTCTAGGACTATCTGGCACTGAAGCTTTCTTT. The V call is TRBV14, the J call TRBJ1-1; D is unclear. The V and J ends lost 6 bases and 4 bases respectively, with 18 bases between them. Germline CDR1 and CDR2: SGHDN and FVKESK. The CDR3 length is 15 residues.

Comment on this clonotype: This is likely a read error, given that the CDR3 carries no conserved phenylalanine or tryptophan at its end. The genes are TRBV12-3 or TRBV12-4 and TRBJ1-1; D ambiguous. Trimming took off 4 bases at V and 3 bases at J, with 9 bases between the two ends. The CDR3 consists of 13 residues. CDR3 amino acids: CASSSIGDTEAFI. The CDR3 DNA follows: TGTGCCAGCAGTTCCATAGGAGACACTGAAGCTTTCATT.

As for this clonotype: A junction boundary mismatches the germline segment, possibly from a read error. The chain recombines TRBV6-5 with TRBJ2-1; no clear D gene. Germline values: CDR1 MNHEY, CDR2 SVGAGI. There are 13 residues in the CDR3. The CDR3 sequence: CANSYGSMSEQLF. In DNA form, the CDR3 reads TGTGCCAACAGTTACGGCAGCATGTCTGAGCAACTCTTC.

The chain is built from TRBV19 and TRBJ2-1; TRBD1 is a possible D gene (8 bases). CDR3 length equals 16 residues. From germline, CDR1 is LNHDA and CDR2 SQIVND (reference sequence). In nucleotides, the CDR3 is TGTGTCAATAGTATCGACAGGGGTGCGGGGGTGAATGAGCAGTTCTTC. This translates into CVNSIDRGAGVNEQFF.

In regard to this clonotype: The junction does not match germline at one end; this may be a read error. This chain connects TRBV5-6 to TRBJ2-1, with D possibly matching TRBD2 (6 bases). CDR1 and CDR2 from the germline V gene are SGHDT and YYEEEE. The CDR3 totals 17 residues. The DNA of the CDR3 is TGCGCCAGCAGCCCCGCCTTGGGCGGGAAGGGAGGCAATGAGCAGTTCTTC. It encodes CASSPALGGKGGNEQFF. Together with reference TRBV5-6 and TRBJ2-1, the CDR3 gives the full variable domain: DAGVTQSPTHLIKTRGQQVTLRCSPKSGHDTVSWYQQALGQGPQFIFQYYEEEERQRGNFPDRFSGHQFPNYSSELNVNALLLGDSALYLCASSPALGGKGGNEQFFGPGTRLTVL.

Comments on this clonotype: This sequence may be a read error, since a much larger clone differs from it by one base. The DNA for the CDR3 is TGTACCAGCAGCTCAACCCTCAGGGCGGCTGGCTACACCTTC. It yields the protein CTSSSTLRAAGYTF. V is TRBV11-2 and J is TRBJ1-2; TRBD1 is a possible D gene (5 bases). CDR3 length equals 14 residues. CDR1 is SGHAT, CDR2 FQNNGV, per germline.

Ten or more counts support this clonotype. The chain uses TRBV20-1 and TRBJ2-1; TRBD2 matches 7 bases. The CDR3 loop spans 13 amino acids. V was pared by 7 bases and J by 5 bases, with 8 bases of the junction left unmatched. Per the germline V gene, CDR1 is DFQATT and CDR2 is SNEGSKA (reference sequence). The CDR3 loop reads CSGISGSDNEQFF. Written as DNA, the CDR3 is TGCAGTGGTATTAGCGGGTCCGACAATGAGCAGTTCTTC.

In the case of this clonotype: It is likely a read error, because the conserved phenylalanine at the end of the CDR3 is missing. The limits of the CDR3 on the DNA are not certain, so only TCRdb's listed CDR3 is given. This chain joins TRBV11-2 and TRBJ2-2. The CDR3 spans 15 amino acids, including both terminal residues. Germline CDR1 is SGHAT and CDR2 is FQNNGV. The CDR3: CASSIVGRATGELFL.

Worth noting for this clonotype: A junction boundary mismatches the germline segment, possibly from a read error. The chain has TRBV4-1 and TRBJ2-2; 12 nucleotides align to TRBD2. CDR3 length: 18 amino acids. Germline V gene sequence: CDR1 MGHRA, CDR2 YSYEKL. Here the CDR3 reads CTSSLRGLAGGNTGELFF. For the CDR3, the DNA is TGCACCAGCAGCCTACGGGGACTAGCGGGTGGAAACACCGGGGAGCTGTTTTTT.

Worth noting for this clonotype: It is unclear where the CDR3 begins or ends on the DNA, so no DNA is shown, and the CDR3 is as TCRdb lists it. This chain uses TRBV5-1 with TRBJ1-3; TRBD1 is the table's D call and was not checked against the DNA. The CDR3 totals 17 residues, both ends included. Germline values: CDR1 SGHRS, CDR2 YFSETQ. The CDR3 sequence: CASSSSTGLSSGNTIYF.

As concerns this clonotype: One end of the junction varies from germline; a read error may be responsible. The genes are TRBV6-1 and TRBJ2-3, with 9 bases fitting TRBD1. CDR3 length equals 16 residues. The germline CDR1 and CDR2 sequences are MNHNS and SASEGT. CDR3 sequence: CASSEVNRGRADTQYF. CDR3 DNA: TGCGCCAGCAGTGAAGTAAACAGGGGGCGGGCAGATACGCAGTATTTT.

The sample holds many counts of this clonotype. The genes are TRBV20-1 and TRBJ2-7; unclear D gene. The V end was cut by 1 base, the J end by 0 bases, with 7 bases between. Germline V gives CDR1 DFQATT, CDR2 SNEGSKA (reference sequence). This CDR3 is 13 amino acids long. The CDR3 here is CSARGAYSYEQYF. DNA for the CDR3: TGCAGTGCTAGAGGGGCGTACTCCTACGAGCAGTACTTC.

A note on this clonotype: It is likely a read error, because the conserved phenylalanine at the end of the CDR3 is missing. The DNA is omitted, as the CDR3 cannot be located on it reliably, and the CDR3 follows TCRdb's listing. The rearrangement joins TRBV6-5 to TRBJ2-1; the DNA was not used to check the table's D call, TRBD2. Germline V gene sequence: CDR1 MNHEY, CDR2 SVGAGI. The CDR3 is made up of 13 amino acids, end residues included. This CDR3 is CASRPPGLVEQSS.

Regarding this clonotype: No conserved phenylalanine or tryptophan is present at the end of the CDR3, so a read error is the likely explanation. The DNA for the CDR3 is TGTGCCAGCAGTAAGGGGTCGGACCATGGCTACACCTTA. It codes for CASSKGSDHGYTL. The J gene is TRBJ1-2, the V gene TRBV6-5; a possible D gene is TRBD1 (5 bases). Germline V gene sequence: CDR1 MNHEY, CDR2 SVGAGI. V was shortened by 5 bases and J by 6 bases, with 13 bases between the two germline ends. CDR3 length: 13 residues.

Turning to this clonotype: Germline and junction disagree at one end, which may indicate a read error. This chain joins TRBV4-1 and TRBJ1-3, with D uncertain. This CDR3 contains 15 residues. Germline CDR1 MGHRA, CDR2 YSYEKL. The CDR3 bases are TGCACCAGCAGCCAACAATTAGGCTCTGGAAACATCATATATTTT. It codes for CTSSQQLGSGNIIYF.

This chain joins TRBV30 and TRBJ2-7, with 9 bases identical to TRBD1. This CDR3 contains 14 residues. CDR1 is GTSNPN, CDR2 SVGIG, per germline (reference sequence). The CDR3 loop is CVGDREGDYSEQYF. Here the CDR3 DNA reads TGTGTCGGGGACAGGGAGGGGGACTACAGCGAGCAGTACTTC.

In the case of this clonotype: One end of the junction varies from germline; a read error may be responsible. The chain recombines TRBV11-2 with TRBJ1-4; TRBD1 matches at 8 bases. CDR1 is SGHAT, CDR2 FQNNGV, per germline. The length of the CDR3 is 15 residues. CDR3 in amino acids: CASSFRQGPSEKLFF. DNA for the CDR3: TGCGCCAGCAGCTTTCGACAGGGGCCTAGTGAAAAACTGTTTTTT.

With regard to this clonotype: A much more abundant neighbour one base away suggests this may be a read error. The gene calls are TRBV14 and TRBJ2-6; D tentatively fits TRBD1 or TRBD2 (5 bases each). The ends were cut back, 8 bases at V and 0 bases at J, with 14 bases in the middle. The CDR3 totals 16 residues. Germline values: CDR1 SGHDN, CDR2 FVKESK. The CDR3 nucleotides read TGTGCCAGCTGCTCGGGACGGATCTCTGGGGCCAACGTCCTGACTTTC. Protein: CASCSGRISGANVLTF.

In the case of this clonotype: This is likely a read error, given that the CDR3 carries no conserved phenylalanine or tryptophan at its end. The limits of the CDR3 on the DNA are not certain, so only TCRdb's listed CDR3 is given. The chain uses TRBV11-2 and TRBJ2-1; the table calls TRBD1, which could not be checked here. Termini included, the CDR3 measures 13 amino acids. The V gene's germline CDR1 is SGHAT and CDR2 FQNNGV. The CDR3 spells CASSLGGGNERFL.